A single sample is the source of the 10 T cell receptor beta chains below, sequenced in a study of tumor-infiltrating lymphocytes in primary liver carcinoma. Production of TCR beta cDNA used around 0.45 ug total RNA together with a constant-region primer. ARM-PCR, slightly modified, supplied the TCR beta libraries through three nested multiplex PCR rounds. The two initial PCR rounds, about 9 cycles each, used TRBV1-TRBV30 forward and C-beta reverse primers. TCRdb re-called the multiplex PCR reads with MiXCR, one entry per CDR3 protein. The sample has around 330,000 distinct CDR3 sequences; around 50% are singletons. Out of unsorted whole blood came the blood RNA, and germline DNA was extracted as well. The sample comprised peripheral blood. The origin of the receptors is a woman aged 30 to 39 with primary liver carcinoma and hepatitis B virus infection.

CDR3 in DNA: TGTGCCAGCAGTGAAGTCAGGGACACTGAAGCTTTCTTT. Protein: CASSEVRDTEAFF. The V and J genes are TRBV6-1 and TRBJ1-1; a possible D gene is TRBD1 (5 bases). Trimming removed 1 base at V and 3 bases at J, with 6 bases between. The CDR3 consists of 13 residues. Per the germline V gene, CDR1 is MNHNS and CDR2 is SASEGT.

The DNA of the CDR3 is TGTGCCAGCAGTTTTAGACTAGCGGGAGAAGATACGCAGTATTTT. Amino acids: CASSFRLAGEDTQYF. The gene calls are TRBV12-3 or TRBV12-4 and TRBJ2-3, with 12 positions matching TRBD2. V was clipped by 3 bases and J by 5 bases; unmatched bases: 3. The CDR3 consists of 15 residues.

On this clonotype: With a much larger clone just one base away, this may be a read error. This chain uses TRBV12-3 or TRBV12-4 with TRBJ2-7; 9 bases are a match to TRBD2. This CDR3 is built from 16 residues. V was pared by 7 bases and J by 5 bases, with 15 bases of the junction left unmatched. This CDR3 reads CASTKGPVAGAHEQYF. Written as DNA, the CDR3 is TGTGCCAGCACAAAGGGTCCGGTAGCGGGAGCTCACGAGCAGTACTTC.

A word on this clonotype: A much larger clone differs from this one at a single base, so this may be a read error. The gene calls are TRBV6-5 and TRBJ2-7, with D possibly TRBD1 on 6 matching bases. Germline assignment: CDR1 MNHEY and CDR2 SVGAGI. This CDR3 contains 12 residues. The CDR3 sequence: CASISVRGEQNF. The CDR3 bases are TGTGCCAGCATCAGCGTCAGGGGCGAGCAGAACTTC.

Points on this clonotype: At one boundary the junction diverges from the germline segment, which might be a read error. This chain links TRBV11-2 with TRBJ1-2, with unresolved D. Germline V lookup: CDR1 SGHAT, CDR2 FQNNGV. The CDR3 contains 14 residues. The CDR3 region is CARSLDETNYGYTF. Written as DNA, the CDR3 is TGTGCCAGAAGCTTGGACGAAACTAACTATGGCTACACCTTC. The full variable domain, in which reference TRBV11-2 and TRBJ1-2 provide the parts outside the CDR3, is EAGVAQSPRYKIIEKRQSVAFWCNPISGHATLYWYQQILGQGPKLLIQFQNNGVVDDSQLPKDRFSAERLKGVDSTLKIQPAKLEDSAVYLCARSLDETNYGYTFGSGTRLTVV.

This clonotype was seen a handful of times. A junction boundary mismatches the germline segment, possibly from a read error. The chain combines TRBV4-1 with TRBJ2-2; 7 bases line up with TRBD1. The CDR3 runs 18 residues. CDR1 MGHRA and CDR2 YSYEKL come from the germline V gene. This CDR3 reads CASSPTRTGAANTRELFF. CDR3 coding DNA: TGCGCCAGCAGCCCCACGAGGACAGGCGCCGCGAACACCAGGGAGCTGTTTTTT.

The V call is TRBV29-1, the J call TRBJ2-5, with no clear D. Germline CDR1 SQVTM, CDR2 ANQGSEA. This CDR3 has 13 residues. V lost 4 bases, J lost 3 bases, and 12 bases lay in between. CDR3 residues: CSVGLLSEETQYF. Here the CDR3 DNA reads TGCAGCGTTGGTCTTCTGAGTGAAGAGACCCAGTACTTC.

J is TRBJ2-1 and V is TRBV5-1; the D gene is possibly TRBD1 (6 bases). Germline-derived CDR1 and CDR2 are SGHRS and YFSETQ. The CDR3 covers 15 residues. The V gene lost 2 bases and the J gene lost 2 bases, with 11 bases spanning the gap. Here the CDR3 DNA reads TGCGCCAGCAGCTTATGGGGACATACCTACAATGAGCAGTTCTTC. Translation: CASSLWGHTYNEQFF.

The chain links TRBV7-9 to TRBJ1-3; D not resolved. Looked up from germline, CDR1 is SEHNR and CDR2 is FQNEAQ (reference sequence). The ends were cut back, 0 bases at V and 4 bases at J, with 7 bases in the middle. The CDR3 length is 14 residues. In DNA, the CDR3 is TGTGCCAGCAGCTTAGCAGGGTCGGGAAACACCATATATTTT. This translates into CASSLAGSGNTIYF.

V usage is TRBV2 and J usage is TRBJ2-1, with D perhaps TRBD2 (7 bases). The CDR3 loop spans 14 amino acids. CDR1 and CDR2 (germline): SNHLY, FYNNEI. Trimming removed 6 bases from V and 5 bases from J, with 14 bases in between. CDR3 sequence (DNA): TGTGCCAGCAGGAAGCGGGACACCCACAATGAGCAGTTCTTC. Translated: CASRKRDTHNEQFF.